The rows below give T cell receptor beta chains drawn from one sample of a study of shared clonotypes between healthy human individuals. Generated by immunoSEQ multiplex PCR, the TCRdb table keeps only in-frame clones and is missing some. The repertoire holds 2.5 million or so clones, with roughly 92% as singletons. The specimen sequenced was naive CD4+ T cells sorted from blood. Receptors were obtained from a young man in good health. Each CDR3 is given without its conserved first and last residue. A D gene is named only where the DNA matches it firmly.

D gene: .; J gene: TRBJ1-2; V gene: TRBV5-1; CDR3 protein: ASNSNGANYGYT
D gene: TRBD2; J gene: TRBJ2-1; V gene: TRBV5-8; CDR3 protein: ASIQFSSGSAYNEQF
D gene: .; J gene: TRBJ2-2; V gene: TRBV19; CDR3 protein: ASSPGPNTGELF
D gene: TRBD2; J gene: TRBJ2-3; V gene: TRBV4-1; CDR3 protein: ASSQVAGVKDTQY
D gene: TRBD1; J gene: TRBJ1-3; V gene: TRBV10-3; CDR3 protein: AISESWTGGGNTIY
D gene: .; J gene: TRBJ1-5; V gene: TRBV11-3; CDR3 protein: ASRVAQFSNQPQH
D gene: TRBD1; J gene: TRBJ1-1; V gene: TRBV9; CDR3 protein: ASSAWTGAAEAF
D gene: .; J gene: TRBJ1-3; V gene: TRBV18; CDR3 protein: ASSPIGVDSGNTIY
D gene: TRBD1; J gene: TRBJ1-5; V gene: TRBV19; CDR3 protein: ASSPSDRGSQPQH
D gene: TRBD1; J gene: TRBJ1-4; V gene: TRBV19; CDR3 protein: ASRELDRGGEKLF
D gene: .; J gene: TRBJ2-5; V gene: TRBV6-4; CDR3 protein: AEPIHQETQY
D gene: TRBD1; J gene: TRBJ1-3; V gene: TRBV19; CDR3 protein: ASTPPGRGPGNTIY
D gene: .; J gene: TRBJ1-2; V gene: TRBV9; CDR3 protein: ASSVQGSPNYGYT
D gene: .; J gene: TRBJ2-2; V gene: TRBV6-1; CDR3 protein: ASSNTGLLTGELF
D gene: .; J gene: TRBJ2-2; V gene: TRBV27; CDR3 protein: ASSLFGGRANTGELF
D gene: .; J gene: TRBJ2-5; V gene: TRBV27; CDR3 protein: ASSLSFVGETQY
D gene: .; J gene: TRBJ1-3; V gene: TRBV7-2; CDR3 protein: ASSLSGSGNTIY
D gene: .; J gene: TRBJ2-7; V gene: TRBV6-5; CDR3 protein: ASSPFLDQLREQY
D gene: TRBD1; J gene: TRBJ1-5; V gene: TRBV5-8; CDR3 protein: ASSSSRDRFFGNQPQH
D gene: .; J gene: TRBJ2-2; V gene: TRBV9; CDR3 protein: ASSVAGELF
D gene: TRBD2; J gene: TRBJ2-7; V gene: TRBV19; CDR3 protein: ASSLSGGFYEQY